These 17 T cell receptor beta chains originate from one sample sequenced in a study of blood T cell repertoires in COVID-19. Only in-frame clones appear in the TCRdb table, and some are missing; sequencing was by immunoSEQ multiplex PCR. The repertoire has 90,000 to 140,000 clones, 81% of them found once; the top ten carry about 40%. The sequenced sample consisted of peripheral blood. The origin of the receptors is a man older than 75 with acute or convalescent COVID-19.

This chain joins TRBV18 and TRBJ2-3; the match to TRBD2 covers 7 bases. CDR3 size: 14 residues. The trim removed 3 bases at V and 4 bases at J, leaving 4 bases unmatched. Looked up from germline, CDR1 is KGHSH and CDR2 is LQKENI. CDR3 protein: CASSPFTSADTQYF. The CDR3 DNA follows: TGTGCCAGCTCACCTTTCACTAGCGCAGATACGCAGTATTTT.

V gene TRBV5-1 combines with J gene TRBJ2-5; D is uncertain. The CDR3 has 13 amino acids. CDR1 and CDR2 (germline): SGHRS, YFSETQ. Trimming took off 4 bases at V and 5 bases at J, with 12 bases between the two ends. The CDR3 loop reads CASSPGMRETQYF. Here the CDR3 DNA reads TGCGCCAGCAGCCCTGGTATGAGGGAGACCCAGTACTTC. Full variable domain (rest looked up from reference TRBV5-1 and TRBJ2-5): KAGVTQTPRYLIKTRGQQVTLSCSPISGHRSVSWYQQTPGQGLQFLFEYFSETQRNKGNFPGRFSGRQFSNSRSEMNVSTLELGDSALYLCASSPGMRETQYFGPGTRLLVL.

The V and J genes are TRBV5-1 and TRBJ1-6; a possible D gene is TRBD1 (5 bases). The CDR3 contains 15 residues. Looked up from germline, CDR1 is SGHRS and CDR2 is YFSETQ. The germline V and J ends were trimmed by 1 base and 6 bases, with 11 bases remaining between them. The CDR3 is CASSLQGRPNSPLHF. Written as DNA, the CDR3 is TGCGCCAGCAGCTTGCAGGGAAGGCCTAATTCACCCCTCCACTTT.

The chain joins TRBV27 to TRBJ1-4, with unresolved D. In germline, CDR1 is MNHEY, CDR2 SMNVEV (reference sequence). The CDR3 extends over 13 amino acids. Trimming left V 9 bases short and J 3 bases short, with 11 bases between. The CDR3 reads CASARLANEKLFF. Here the CDR3 DNA reads TGTGCCAGTGCGAGGCTTGCTAATGAAAAACTGTTTTTT.

This clone was recorded many times. The CDR3 nucleotides are TGTGCCAGCAGCTTAGGCAGGGAATACGAGCAGTACTTC. It specifies CASSLGREYEQYF. V usage is TRBV7-9 and J usage is TRBJ2-7; a weak D match, TRBD1 (5 bases). Germline V gene sequence: CDR1 SEHNR, CDR2 FQNEAQ (reference sequence). The CDR3 contains 13 residues. Trimming cost V 1 base and J 4 bases, with 8 bases left between them.

The rearrangement uses TRBV7-3 and TRBJ2-5; 9 bases are a match to TRBD1. The length of the CDR3 is 14 residues. Per the germline V gene, CDR1 is SGHTA and CDR2 is FQGTGA. The V and J ends lost 4 bases and 5 bases, in that order; junction bases with no gene match: 5. Here the CDR3 reads CASSSTGGRETQYF. CDR3 sequence (DNA): TGTGCCAGCAGCTCCACAGGGGGCCGGGAGACCCAGTACTTC.

The chain employs TRBV12-3 or TRBV12-4 and TRBJ2-1; no reliable D call. V gave up 3 bases and J gave up 7 bases, with 4 bases separating them. CDR3 length equals 11 residues. CDR3 region: CASSLRNEQFF. As DNA, the CDR3 is TGTGCCAGCAGTTTGCGGAATGAGCAGTTCTTC.

The rearrangement uses TRBV2 and TRBJ2-1; possible D gene TRBD1, 5 bases. Trimming took off 5 bases at V and 0 bases at J, with 14 bases between the two ends. Germline CDR1 reads SNHLY; CDR2 reads FYNNEI. The CDR3 runs 16 residues. The CDR3 sequence: CASSKDRQSSYNEQFF. The CDR3 DNA is TGTGCCAGCAGTAAAGACAGACAAAGCTCCTACAATGAGCAGTTCTTC.

The J gene is TRBJ1-4, the V gene TRBV6-5; 9 positions match TRBD1. V trimming: 6 bases; J trimming: 3 bases; junction bases outside the gene matches: 2. This CDR3 region has 14 residues. Germline V gene sequence: CDR1 MNHEY, CDR2 SVGAGI. The CDR3 is CASSRDRANEKLFF. The CDR3 DNA follows: TGTGCCAGCAGCCGGGACAGGGCTAATGAAAAACTGTTTTTT.

The chain carries TRBV5-1 and TRBJ2-5; TRBD1 matches 7 bases. CDR1 is SGHRS and CDR2 is YFSETQ in the germline V gene. The ends lost 4 bases at V and 2 bases at J; junction bases unmatched: 5. The CDR3 consists of 14 residues. In DNA, the CDR3 is TGCGCCAGCAGCCCCGGGACAGCACAAGAGACCCAGTACTTC. It yields the protein CASSPGTAQETQYF.

This chain joins TRBV27 and TRBJ2-1; D gene ambiguous. The CDR3 has 13 amino acids. Germline V gene data show CDR1 as MNHEY and CDR2 as SMNVEV (reference sequence). The ends were cut back, 3 bases at V and 2 bases at J, with 5 bases in the middle. For the CDR3, the DNA is TGTGCCAGCAGTTTCCGTACCTACAATGAGCAGTTCTTC. Protein product: CASSFRTYNEQFF.

The chain joins TRBV5-1 to TRBJ2-1; D possibly corresponds to TRBD2 (5 bases). With 0 bases removed from V and 7 bases from J, the gap between germline ends came to 17 bases. Germline CDR1 SGHRS, CDR2 YFSETQ. CDR3 size: 16 residues. DNA for the CDR3: TGCGCCAGCAGCTTGGCCCTGGTGGGAGTAAAAAATGAGCAGTTCTTC. Its translation: CASSLALVGVKNEQFF.

Turning to this clone: At one end the junction does not follow the germline gene, possibly because of a read error. The gene calls are TRBV7-7 and TRBJ2-3, with 7 bases lining up with TRBD2. The V gene's germline CDR1 is SSHAT and CDR2 FNYEAQ (reference sequence). CDR3 length: 15 residues. CDR3 protein: CASSLRAGEADTQYF. CDR3 sequence (DNA): TGTGCTAGCAGCTTAAGGGCGGGAGAGGCAGATACGCAGTATTTT.

The chain's CDR3 is CASSLSRRNTEAFF. Written as DNA, the CDR3 is TGTGCCAGCAGTTTATCCCGGAGAAACACTGAAGCTTTCTTT. The rearrangement uses TRBV28 and TRBJ1-1; no clear D. Trimming shortened V by 1 base and J by 2 bases, and 8 bases separated the two germline ends. There are 14 residues in the CDR3. In germline, CDR1 is MDHEN, CDR2 SYDVKM.

The chain recombines TRBV6-4 with TRBJ1-1; D gene uncertain. CDR1 is MRHNA, CDR2 SNTAGT, per germline. CDR3 length equals 13 residues. V was cut by 6 bases and J by 1 base, with 9 bases left in between. CDR3: CASRAGGNTEAFF. CDR3 bases: TGTGCCAGCAGGGCTGGCGGGAACACTGAAGCTTTCTTT.

This sequence joins TRBV9 and TRBJ1-5; no clear D gene. Germline values: CDR1 SGDLS, CDR2 YYNGEE. This CDR3 contains 15 residues. V was clipped by 3 bases and J by 3 bases, with 13 bases between them. The DNA of the CDR3 is TGTGCCAGCAGCGCTCGCGGGGATATCAATCAGCCCCAGCATTTT. This sequence encodes CASSARGDINQPQHF.

The rearrangement links TRBV18 to TRBJ2-7, with 9 bases identical to TRBD1. Unmatched junction bases numbered 6, after V lost 5 bases and J lost 1 base. Germline CDR1 is KGHSH and CDR2 is LQKENI. CDR3 length: 15 residues. CDR3 nucleotide sequence: TGTGCCAGCTCATTGATAGGGACAGGGTCCTACGAGCAGTACTTC. Its translation: CASSLIGTGSYEQYF.